Each of the 12 T cell receptor beta chains below was sequenced from the same sample in a study of T cell clonotyping in hematopoietic cell transplantation. Measured with immunoSEQ multiplex PCR; TCRdb has only the in-frame clones, and not every one. The repertoire consists of about 10,000 clones, with around 86% occurring once and the leading ten covering under 15%. This sample's time point: recipient sample about 28 days before transplant, after cytoreduction. The starting material was peripheral blood mononuclear cells, obtained before stem cell transplant. The receptor set was obtained from a woman between 45 and 65 years old with chronic myeloid leukemia. Some clones in this sample may be carry-over from other donors' samples.

The chain employs TRBV6-5 and TRBJ1-5; D possibly corresponds to TRBD1 (5 bases). CDR1 is MNHEY and CDR2 is SVGAGI in the germline V gene. V lost 8 bases to trimming and J lost 4 bases, with 18 bases between them. This CDR3 contains 15 residues. CDR3 in amino acids: CASAASGGSNQPQHF. The CDR3 DNA reads TGTGCCAGCGCGGCCTCGGGGGGTTCAAATCAGCCCCAGCATTTT.

The V and J genes are TRBV7-2 and TRBJ1-2; D gene ambiguous. The CDR3 sequence is 13 residues long. Germline-derived CDR1 and CDR2 are SGHTA and FQGNSA. Trimming stripped 4 bases from V and 6 bases from J, with 12 bases between. The CDR3: CASSYSGLNGYTF. In nucleotides, the CDR3 is TGTGCCAGCAGCTACTCCGGGTTGAATGGCTACACCTTC. The entire variable domain, with the rest obtained from reference TRBV7-2 and TRBJ1-2, is as follows: GAGVSQSPSNKVTEKGKDVELRCDPISGHTALYWYRQSLGQGLEFLIYFQGNSAPDKSGLPSDRFSAERTGGSVSTLTIQRTQQEDSAVYLCASSYSGLNGYTFGSGTRLTVV.

This chain links TRBV10-3 with TRBJ2-7; 12 bases fit TRBD2. CDR3 length: 13 residues. Trimming removed 11 bases from V and 3 bases from J; junction bases left unmatched: 5. Looked up from germline, CDR1 is ENHRY and CDR2 is SYGVKD. The CDR3 DNA sequence: TGTGCCTCTTTGACTAGCGGGAGCTACGAGCAGTACTTC. Translating gives CASLTSGSYEQYF.

This clone was seen once. The CDR3 sequence is CSVGAVMNTEAFF. DNA for the CDR3: TGCAGCGTTGGGGCGGTGATGAACACTGAAGCTTTCTTT. The chain couples TRBV29-1 to TRBJ1-1; no firm D call. Germline V gives CDR1 SQVTM, CDR2 ANQGSEA. With 4 bases removed from V and 0 bases from J, the gap between germline ends came to 9 bases. CDR3 length: 13 amino acids.

The gene calls are TRBV10-1 and TRBJ2-7, with 14 bases matching TRBD2. CDR3 length: 17 amino acids. The junction had 10 bases not matched to a gene; V was cut back by 6 bases and J by 3 bases. Germline loops: CDR1 WNHNN, CDR2 SYGVQD (reference sequence). In DNA, the CDR3 is TGCGCCAGCAGCCCATTCCGGACTAGCGGGAGGAACTACGAGCAGTACTTC. Protein product: CASSPFRTSGRNYEQYF.

The gene calls are TRBV25-1 and TRBJ1-1; 9 positions match TRBD1. In germline, CDR1 is MGHDK, CDR2 SYGVNS. The ends lost 4 bases at V and 4 bases at J; junction bases unmatched: 7. The CDR3 runs to 15 residues. This CDR3 reads CASSANTGGSTEAFF. DNA for the CDR3: TGTGCCAGCAGTGCTAATACAGGGGGCAGCACTGAAGCTTTCTTT.

The V gene is TRBV10-3, the J gene TRBJ2-3; D is tentatively TRBD1 or TRBD2 (5 bases each). The CDR3 is 16 residues long. Trimming took 10 bases from V and 0 from J, leaving 20 bases between them. CDR1 is ENHRY, CDR2 SYGVKD, per germline. As DNA, the CDR3 is TGTGCCAACTCCCCGCAAGGGACGGCTAGCACAGATACGCAGTATTTT. Encoded protein: CANSPQGTASTDTQYF.

This clone is labeled medium-sized (0.01 to 0.1%). J is TRBJ2-1 and V is TRBV19, with TRBD2 as a possible D gene (5 bases). Trimming left V 6 bases short and J 2 bases short, with 14 bases between. Germline V lookup: CDR1 LNHDA, CDR2 SQIVND (reference sequence). The CDR3 runs 15 residues. CDR3 amino acids: CASSPAAAPYNEQFF. The DNA for the CDR3 is TGTGCCAGTAGCCCCGCAGCGGCCCCCTACAATGAGCAGTTCTTC.

The V and J genes are TRBV15 and TRBJ1-2; possible D gene TRBD1, 5 bases. Trimming cost V 0 bases and J 4 bases, with 15 bases left between them. CDR3 length: 16 amino acids. CDR1 is LNHNV and CDR2 is YYDKDF in the germline V gene (reference sequence). The CDR3 protein is CATSRDSGAAGYGYTF. DNA for the CDR3: TGTGCCACCAGCAGAGATAGTGGGGCAGCGGGCTATGGCTACACCTTC.

The chain uses TRBV4-2 and TRBJ2-3; unclear D gene. The CDR3 sequence is 13 residues long. CDR1 is LGHNA, CDR2 YNFKEQ, per germline. V lost 2 bases and J 2 bases, leaving 5 bases between the germline ends. The CDR3 is CASSQPPTDTQYF. DNA for the CDR3: TGTGCCAGCAGCCAACCCCCCACAGATACGCAGTATTTT.

The chain uses TRBV27 and TRBJ2-7; 10 nucleotides line up with TRBD2. V shed 5 bases and J 4 bases; nucleotides not matched to a gene: 5. Germline CDR1 is MNHEY and CDR2 is SMNVEV (reference sequence). CDR3 length: 14 residues. The CDR3 DNA reads TGTGCCAGCAGTCGGACTAGCGGAAAATACGAGCAGTACTTC. The encoded protein is CASSRTSGKYEQYF.

The V call is TRBV4-2, the J call TRBJ1-1; D is unclear. Germline values: CDR1 LGHNA, CDR2 YNFKEQ. V lost 0 bases and J 1 base, leaving 9 bases between the germline ends. There are 15 residues in the CDR3. The CDR3 DNA reads as TGTGCCAGCAGCCAAGATCTCACCCAGAACACTGAAGCTTTCTTT. Amino acid sequence: CASSQDLTQNTEAFF.